A selection of T cell receptor beta chains follows, all from one sample in a study of cytomegalovirus exposure and HLA in healthy donors. Sequencing was performed with immunoSEQ multiplex PCR; in TCRdb, only in-frame clones are kept and a portion is missing. Of 80,000 or so clones listed, 78% were seen once; the top ten hold around 4.3%. The sample was PBMCs. These receptors all come from a man in his forties in good health and CMV-seronegative. Each CDR3 is given with its conserved first and last residue. The order of the fields is clone size, V gene, D gene, J gene, CDR3 DNA, CDR3 protein. A D gene is named only where the DNA matches it firmly. Clone size appears in some rows only: once, few, many, or a class for an expanded clone.

once	TRBV28	NA	TRBJ1-3	TGTGCCAGCAGTTTTTCACAATCAAACACCATATATTTT	CASSFSQSNTIYF
few	TRBV4-1	NA	TRBJ2-7	TGCGCCAGCAGCCAAGAACAGGCAGGGAAAAACGAGCAGTACTTC	CASSQEQAGKNEQYF
NA	TRBV29-1	NA	TRBJ2-7	TGCAGCGTGACGACTAGCTCCTACGAGCAGTACTTC	CSVTTSSYEQYF
medium-sized	TRBV7-6	NA	TRBJ1-1	TGTGCCAGCAGCCAGGGCGCTGAAGCTTTCTTT	CASSQGAEAFF
NA	TRBV2	NA	TRBJ1-1	TGTGCCAGCAGTGTACAGGGTGGGGCTTTCTTT	CASSVQGGAFF
NA	TRBV5-4	NA	TRBJ2-7	TGTGCCAGCAGCTTGACCGGGACTTCAGAGGAGCAGTACTTC	CASSLTGTSEEQYF
NA	TRBV7-9	NA	TRBJ2-1	TGTGCCAGCAGCCCCCGGGAGAACCCCTACAATGAGCAGTTCTTC	CASSPRENPYNEQFF
NA	TRBV29-1	TRBD1	TRBJ2-7	TGCAGCGTGATGACAGGGGGCTCCTACGAGCAGTACTTC	CSVMTGGSYEQYF
NA	TRBV14	NA	TRBJ2-1	TGTGCCAGCAGCAGTTCAGTCGAGCAGTTCTTC	CASSSSVEQFF
NA	TRBV19	TRBD2	TRBJ2-1	TGTGCCAGTAGTATCATGGGACTAGCGGGAGTTAGTGAGCAGTTCTTC	CASSIMGLAGVSEQFF
NA	TRBV28	NA	TRBJ1-4	TGTGCCAGCAGTTTTCTCCCGACAGTCTCGGGCACTAATGAAAAACTGTTTTTT	CASSFLPTVSGTNEKLFF
NA	TRBV9	NA	TRBJ1-1	TGTGCCAGCAGCCGTAGAGTCGGGGAGGGTAGAGCTTTCTTT	CASSRRVGEGRAFF
NA	TRBV28	NA	TRBJ1-5	TGTGCCAGCAGTTACCGGACAGTAGGTCGTTTGTCCCAGCATTTT	CASSYRTVGRLSQHF
NA	TRBV27	TRBD2	TRBJ2-1	TGTGCCAGCAGTTTATTGCCCCTAGCGGGAGTTGGCAATGAGCAGTTCTTC	CASSLLPLAGVGNEQFF
once	TRBV11-3	NA	TRBJ2-2	TGTGCCAGCAGCCCAACTAACACCGGGGAGCTGTTTTTT	CASSPTNTGELFF
NA	TRBV27	TRBD1	TRBJ1-2	TGTGCCAGCAGTTTAACCCGACAGGGTGGTGGCTACACCTTC	CASSLTRQGGGYTF
few	TRBV14	TRBD1	TRBJ2-1	TGTGCCAGCAGCCATTCGACAGGGGAGCCCACAATTGCGCAGTTCTTC	CASSHSTGEPTIAQFF
NA	TRBV7-3	NA	TRBJ2-2	TGTGCCAGCAGCTTAACGATTGGCCAGAACACCGGGGAGCTGTTTTTT	CASSLTIGQNTGELFF
NA	TRBV18	NA	TRBJ2-5	TGTGCCAGCTCACCACCGTCAGTCCCAGAGACCCAGTACTTC	CASSPPSVPETQYF
NA	TRBV18	NA	TRBJ1-1	TGTGCCAGCTCACCACCGAAGGTCGGACAAGACACTGAAGCTTTCTTT	CASSPPKVGQDTEAFF
NA	TRBV6-4	NA	TRBJ2-1	TGTGCCAGCAGTGTGTCTTGGCTAGATTCCAATGAGCAGTTCTTC	CASSVSWLDSNEQFF
NA	TRBV5-6	NA	TRBJ1-3	TGTGCCAGCAGCTTGATTACCGACACCCTAAGGACTGGAAACACCATATATTTT	CASSLITDTLRTGNTIYF
NA	TRBV7-6	TRBD2	TRBJ2-7	TGTGCCAGCAGCCATACCTCTGGAACTAGCGGGATAAACTACGAGCAGTACTTC	CASSHTSGTSGINYEQYF
NA	TRBV15	NA	TRBJ1-4	TGTGCCACCAGCAGAGAACCCGCCCTGAGTGAAAAACTGTTTTTT	CATSREPALSEKLFF
NA	TRBV9	TRBD2	TRBJ2-5	TGTGCCAGCAGCCCTGTAGCGGGCGACCAAGAGACCCAGTACTTC	CASSPVAGDQETQYF
NA	TRBV14	NA	TRBJ2-2	TGTGCCAGCAGTCACGACTACACCGGGGAGCTGTTTTTT	CASSHDYTGELFF
NA	TRBV5-4	TRBD1	TRBJ1-1	TGTGCCAGCAGCTCTCCTTCGGACAGGATGAACACTGAAGCTTTCTTT	CASSSPSDRMNTEAFF
NA	TRBV27	NA	TRBJ1-2	TGTGCCAGCAGTTTCATTCCAGGATCGGTCGGCTACACCTTC	CASSFIPGSVGYTF
NA	TRBV10-1	NA	TRBJ2-4	TGCGCCAGCAGTTCAACCGGGACCAAAAACATTCAGTACTTC	CASSSTGTKNIQYF
NA	TRBV2	NA	TRBJ2-7	TGTGCCAGCAGTATCACACCGACAGGCGGCGAGCAGTACTTC	CASSITPTGGEQYF
NA	TRBV7-6	TRBD1	TRBJ2-7	TGTGCCACATCACAGGGGATCGTTGGCGAGCAGTACTTC	CATSQGIVGEQYF
NA	TRBV27	TRBD2	TRBJ2-3	TGTGCCACCCAATTACTAGCGGGAGCGGCAGATACGCAGTATTTT	CATQLLAGAADTQYF
once	TRBV4-3	NA	TRBJ2-6	TGCGCCAGCAGCCAAGATGATCGGGGCTCTGGGGCCAACGTCCTGACTTTC	CASSQDDRGSGANVLTF
once	TRBV19	TRBD1	TRBJ2-7	TGTGCCAGTAGTCCGAGACAGGGGATCTCCTACGAGCAGTACTTC	CASSPRQGISYEQYF
NA	TRBV5-4	NA	TRBJ1-5	TGTGCCAGCAGCTTAGGGGGGGGGAGCAATCAGCCCCAGCATTTT	CASSLGGGSNQPQHF
NA	TRBV29-1	NA	TRBJ1-1	TGCAGCACAAATGGGAGGTCGGCCGTCACTGAAGCTTTCTTT	CSTNGRSAVTEAFF
NA	TRBV7-2	TRBD2	TRBJ2-3	TGTGCCAGCAGCCTAACGGGACTAGCCCGCACAGATACGCAGTATTTT	CASSLTGLARTDTQYF
NA	TRBV9	NA	TRBJ2-3	TGTTTTTTAGGCACAGATACGCAGTATTTT	CFLGTDTQYF
NA	TRBV5-1	TRBD1	TRBJ1-5	TGCGCCAGCAGCTTGGATCACAGGGGTAGCCAGCCCCAGCATTTT	CASSLDHRGSQPQHF
NA	TRBV19	TRBD1	TRBJ1-2	TGTGCCAGTACCGACAGGGGCCATGGCTACACCTTC	CASTDRGHGYTF
once	TRBV29-1	TRBD2	TRBJ2-1	TGCAGCGTTGACGCGGGAGGCCTCAACAATGAGCAGTTCTTC	CSVDAGGLNNEQFF
NA	TRBV11-2	NA	TRBJ1-1	TGTGCCAGCACCGTGGTAGGGGGTCTCGCTGAAGCTTTCTTT	CASTVVGGLAEAFF